Below, 3 T cell receptor beta chains from the same sample are listed, as sequenced in a study of cytomegalovirus exposure and HLA in healthy donors. 13 Jbeta primers and 60 Vbeta primers were used for the PCR. Clones were read by immunoSEQ multiplex PCR, and TCRdb kept only the in-frame ones, dropping some. This table holds around 74,000 clones. The sequenced sample consisted of PBMCs. The source of these receptors is a middle-aged man in good health and CMV-seropositive.

The V gene is TRBV2, the J gene TRBJ2-1, with 7 positions matching TRBD2. CDR1 is SNHLY and CDR2 is FYNNEI in the germline V gene. After removal of 6 bases from V and 6 bases from J, the junction contained 5 bases not matched to a gene. The CDR3 has 13 amino acids. The CDR3 nucleotides read TGTGCCAGCAGCCATCCTAGCGGCAATGAGCAGTTCTTC. It encodes CASSHPSGNEQFF.

The chain carries TRBV4-1 and TRBJ2-1; D is perhaps TRBD2 (5 bases). Germline lookup yields CDR1 MGHRA and CDR2 YSYEKL. This CDR3 has 17 amino acids. The V gene lost 7 bases and the J gene lost 0 bases, with 19 bases spanning the gap. CDR3 sequence (DNA): TGCGCCAGCACCCCGGGTAGGCTTCGGGGCTCCTACAATGAGCAGTTCTTC. Its protein product is CASTPGRLRGSYNEQFF.

The chain carries TRBV10-1 and TRBJ2-1; D possibly corresponds to TRBD2 (7 bases). Per the germline V gene, CDR1 is WNHNN and CDR2 is SYGVQD (reference sequence). Deletions cut 5 bases from V and 6 bases from J, with 17 bases between. There are 15 residues in the CDR3. CDR3 loop: CASSPQVAGANEQFF. The CDR3, as DNA: TGCGCCAGCAGTCCTCAAGTGGCGGGGGCCAATGAGCAGTTCTTC.